This T cell receptor (beta chain) appears in the sequencing data of a study of blood T cell repertoires in COVID-19. Study details: The origin of the acute and convalescent COVID-19 samples was the United States, Italy and Spain.

The CDR3 totals 12 residues. V lost 5 bases to trimming and J lost 8 bases, with 15 bases between them. Germline V CDR1 and CDR2: GTSNPN, SVGIG (reference sequence). Original processing notes: How many nucleated cells were present was estimated from reference gene primer amplification. Method: immunoSEQ multiplex PCR; TCRdb's copy keeps in-frame clones and lacks some. V and J calls and clone size are copied from that table; D and trimming were computed from the DNA. The sample records a few hundred thousand clones, about 91% being singletons. Assignment of participants to cohorts was predicated upon participant-reported clinical history.

The chain employs TRBV30 and TRBJ1-1, with a possible D match to TRBD1 (6 bases). The sample taken for sequencing was PBMCs or T cells enriched from blood (not recorded which). The sequence came from a woman aged 50 to 60 with acute COVID-19. The CDR3 DNA is TGTGCCTGGGACAGGTTGGAAAGGGAAGCTTTCTTT. Amino acids: CAWDRLEREAFF.